The TCR beta chain under discussion was sequenced for a study of Ad26.COV2.S vaccination and SARS-CoV-2 variants. Study summary: The donor was enrolled in the Ad26.COV2.S arm of the COV1001 trial. Findings of the study overall: Non-spike TCR breadth showed similarity between vaccine and placebo recipients. The analyses of TCR breadth and depth may have understated the size of total T cell responses.

With respect to this clone: Its cognate antigen is unknown.

Profiled with immunoSEQ multiplex PCR; TCRdb holds only in-frame clones, not every one. In the table there are roughly 350,000 clones, less than 90% of which are singletons. Described treatment: 15 to 20 received Ad26.COV2.S at low or high dose, single or two shots; 5 received placebo; per-sample allocation not given. Each sample was drawn 63 days after the first injection (of vaccine or placebo). The CDR3 is made up of 13 amino acids. Germline V lookup: CDR1 SGHTA, CDR2 FQGTGA. V lost 1 base to trimming and J lost 5 bases, with 5 bases between them. Source: peripheral blood, taken in a trial of Ad26.COV2.S vaccine versus placebo. The rearrangement links TRBV7-3 to TRBJ1-4; D unresolved. This TCR was recovered from a person between 18 and 59 years old who received the Ad26.COV2.S COVID-19 vaccine or a placebo. The CDR3 here is CASSLNKNEKLFF. In DNA, the CDR3 is TGTGCCAGCAGCTTAAATAAGAATGAAAAACTGTTTTTT.